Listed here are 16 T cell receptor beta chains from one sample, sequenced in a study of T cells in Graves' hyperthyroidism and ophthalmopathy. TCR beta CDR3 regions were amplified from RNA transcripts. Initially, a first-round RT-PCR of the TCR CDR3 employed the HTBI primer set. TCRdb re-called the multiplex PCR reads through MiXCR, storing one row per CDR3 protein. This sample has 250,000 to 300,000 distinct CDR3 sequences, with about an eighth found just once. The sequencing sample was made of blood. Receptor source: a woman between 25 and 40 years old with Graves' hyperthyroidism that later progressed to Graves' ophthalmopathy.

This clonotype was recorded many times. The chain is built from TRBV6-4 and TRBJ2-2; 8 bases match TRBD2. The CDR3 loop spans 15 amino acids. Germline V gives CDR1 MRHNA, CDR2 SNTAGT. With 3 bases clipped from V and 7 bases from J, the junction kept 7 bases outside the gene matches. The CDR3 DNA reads TGTGCCAGCAGTGAATTCCGGGAGGGAATCGGGGAGCTGTTTTTT. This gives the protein CASSEFREGIGELFF.

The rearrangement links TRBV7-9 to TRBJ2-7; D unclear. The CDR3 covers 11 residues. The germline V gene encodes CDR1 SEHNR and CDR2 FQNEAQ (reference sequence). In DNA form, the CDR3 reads TGTGCGGCAGGATCAACCTACGAGCAGTACTTC. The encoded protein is CAAGSTYEQYF.

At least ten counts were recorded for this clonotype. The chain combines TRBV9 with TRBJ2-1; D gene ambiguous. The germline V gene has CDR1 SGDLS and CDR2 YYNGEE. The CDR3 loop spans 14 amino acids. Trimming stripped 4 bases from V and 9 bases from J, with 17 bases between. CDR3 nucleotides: TGTGCCAGCAGCTCCAGGACGGATCTCGGTGAGCAGTTCTTC. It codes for CASSSRTDLGEQFF.

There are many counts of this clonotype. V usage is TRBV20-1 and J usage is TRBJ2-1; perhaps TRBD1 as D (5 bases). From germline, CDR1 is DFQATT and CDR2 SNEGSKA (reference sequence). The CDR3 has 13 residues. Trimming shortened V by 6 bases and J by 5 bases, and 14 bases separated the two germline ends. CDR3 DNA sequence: TGCAGTGCGACCCCGATGGGGCACAATGAGCAGTTCTTC. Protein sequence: CSATPMGHNEQFF.

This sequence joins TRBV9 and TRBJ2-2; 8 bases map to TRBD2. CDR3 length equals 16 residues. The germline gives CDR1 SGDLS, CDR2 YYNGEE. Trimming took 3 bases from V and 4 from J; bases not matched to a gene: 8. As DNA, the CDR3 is TGTGCCAGCAGCGCCCAGACTAGCGTGATCACCGGGGAGCTGTTTTTT. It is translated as CASSAQTSVITGELFF.

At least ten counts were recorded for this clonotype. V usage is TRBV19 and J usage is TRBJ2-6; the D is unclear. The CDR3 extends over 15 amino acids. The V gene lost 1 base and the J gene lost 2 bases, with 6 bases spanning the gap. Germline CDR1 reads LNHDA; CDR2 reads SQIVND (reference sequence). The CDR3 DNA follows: TGTGCCAGTAGTATAGGGAGCGCTGGGGCCAACGTCCTGACTTTC. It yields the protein CASSIGSAGANVLTF.

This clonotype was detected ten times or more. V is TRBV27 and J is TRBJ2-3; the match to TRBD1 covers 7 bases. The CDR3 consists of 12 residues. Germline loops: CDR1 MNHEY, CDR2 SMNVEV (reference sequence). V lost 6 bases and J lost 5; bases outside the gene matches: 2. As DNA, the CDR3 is TGTGCCAGCAGGAGGGGGCAAGATACGCAGTATTTT. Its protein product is CASRRGQDTQYF.

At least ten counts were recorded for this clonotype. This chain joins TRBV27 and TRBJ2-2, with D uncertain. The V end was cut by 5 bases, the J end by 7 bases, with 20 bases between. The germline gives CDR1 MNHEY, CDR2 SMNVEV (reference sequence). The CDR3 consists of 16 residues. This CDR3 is CASSRYMTRRSGELFF. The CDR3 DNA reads TGTGCCAGCAGTCGTTACATGACCAGGCGGAGCGGGGAGCTGTTTTTT.

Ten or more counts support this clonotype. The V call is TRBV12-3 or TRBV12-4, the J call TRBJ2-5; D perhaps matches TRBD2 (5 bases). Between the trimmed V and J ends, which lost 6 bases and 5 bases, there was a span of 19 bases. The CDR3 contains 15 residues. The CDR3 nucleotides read TGTGCCAGCAGACAAGACTGGGCGGGTCGGGAGACCCAGTACTTC. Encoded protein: CASRQDWAGRETQYF.

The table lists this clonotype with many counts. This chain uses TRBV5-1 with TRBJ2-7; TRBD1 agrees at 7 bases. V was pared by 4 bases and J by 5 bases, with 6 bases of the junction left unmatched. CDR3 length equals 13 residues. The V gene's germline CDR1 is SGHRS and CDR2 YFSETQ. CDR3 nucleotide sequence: TGCGCCAGCAGCGCGACAGGGTTTGACGAGCAGTACTTC. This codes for CASSATGFDEQYF.

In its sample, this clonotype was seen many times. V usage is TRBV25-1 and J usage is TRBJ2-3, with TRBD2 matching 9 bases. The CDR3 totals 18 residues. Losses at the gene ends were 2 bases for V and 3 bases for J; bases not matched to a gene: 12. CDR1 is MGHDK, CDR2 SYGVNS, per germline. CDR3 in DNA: TGTGCCAGCAGTGAACTCACAGATAGCGGGAGTGGAACAGATACGCAGTATTTT. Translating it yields CASSELTDSGSGTDTQYF.

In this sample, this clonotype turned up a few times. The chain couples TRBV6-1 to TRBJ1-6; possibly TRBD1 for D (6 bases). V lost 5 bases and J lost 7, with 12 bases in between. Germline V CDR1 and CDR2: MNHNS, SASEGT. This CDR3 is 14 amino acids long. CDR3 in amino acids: CASSYPGVNSPLHF. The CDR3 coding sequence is TGTGCCAGCAGTTACCCAGGGGTGAATTCACCCCTCCACTTT.

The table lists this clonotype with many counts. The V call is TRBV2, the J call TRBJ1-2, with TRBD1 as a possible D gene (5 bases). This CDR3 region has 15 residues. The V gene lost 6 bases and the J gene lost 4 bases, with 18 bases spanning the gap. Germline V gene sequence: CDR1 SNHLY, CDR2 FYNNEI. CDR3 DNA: TGTGCCAGCAGAGAGTCTCAGGGTACTGCCTATGGCTACACCTTC. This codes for CASRESQGTAYGYTF. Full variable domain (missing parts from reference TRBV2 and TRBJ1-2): EPEVTQTPSHQVTQMGQEVILRCVPISNHLYFYWYRQILGQKVEFLVSFYNNEISEKSEIFDDQFSVERPDGSNFTLKIRSTKLEDSAMYFCASRESQGTAYGYTFGSGTRLTVV.

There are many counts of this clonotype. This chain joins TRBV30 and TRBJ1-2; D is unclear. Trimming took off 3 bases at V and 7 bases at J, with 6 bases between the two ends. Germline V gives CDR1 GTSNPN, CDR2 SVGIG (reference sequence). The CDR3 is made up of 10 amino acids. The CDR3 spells CAWRSTGYTF. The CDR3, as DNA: TGTGCCTGGAGGAGCACTGGCTACACCTTC. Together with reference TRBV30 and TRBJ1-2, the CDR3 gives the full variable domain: SQTIHQWPATLVQPVGSPLSLECTVEGTSNPNLYWYRQAAGRGLQLLFYSVGIGQISSEVPQNLSASRPQDRQFILSSKKLLLSDSGFYLCAWRSTGYTFGSGTRLTVV.

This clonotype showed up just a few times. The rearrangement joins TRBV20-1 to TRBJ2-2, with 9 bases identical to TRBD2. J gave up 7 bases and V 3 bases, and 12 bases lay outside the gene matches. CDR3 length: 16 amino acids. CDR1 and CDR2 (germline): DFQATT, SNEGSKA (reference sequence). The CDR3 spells CSARSGLREGVGELFF. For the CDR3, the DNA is TGCAGTGCTAGGAGCGGATTGCGGGAGGGGGTCGGGGAGCTGTTTTTT.

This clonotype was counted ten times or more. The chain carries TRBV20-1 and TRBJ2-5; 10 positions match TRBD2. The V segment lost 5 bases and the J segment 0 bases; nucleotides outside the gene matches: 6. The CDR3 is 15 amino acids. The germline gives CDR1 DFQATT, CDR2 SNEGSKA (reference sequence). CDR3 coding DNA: TGCAGTGCTTTAACTAGCGGGGCGTACCAAGAGACCCAGTACTTC. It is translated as CSALTSGAYQETQYF.